This TCR beta chain was recovered during a study of T cells after yellow fever vaccination. Study context: Each low-cell-number fraction was prepared by means of SMART-Seq v4 Ultra Low Input.

TCRdb fed the 5' RACE reads into MiXCR, producing one record per CDR3 protein. The data show about 45,000 distinct CDR3 sequences, with approximately 6.3% seen just once and 15% held by the top ten. The source is a man aged 25-45 years who received the YFV17D yellow fever vaccine. The source material was CD8+ T cells not binding an NS4B(214-222) dextramer, sorted from PBMCs, sampled 45 days after the yellow fever booster vaccination.

The CDR3 here is CAISQGTGPLTDTQYF. As DNA, the CDR3 is TGTGCCATCAGCCAAGGGACAGGGCCCCTCACAGATACGCAGTATTTT. This chain uses TRBV10-3 with TRBJ2-3; 9 bases are shared with TRBD1. The ends lost 6 bases at V and 2 bases at J; junction bases unmatched: 9. Germline-derived CDR1 and CDR2 are ENHRY and SYGVKD. This CDR3 spans 16 amino acids.